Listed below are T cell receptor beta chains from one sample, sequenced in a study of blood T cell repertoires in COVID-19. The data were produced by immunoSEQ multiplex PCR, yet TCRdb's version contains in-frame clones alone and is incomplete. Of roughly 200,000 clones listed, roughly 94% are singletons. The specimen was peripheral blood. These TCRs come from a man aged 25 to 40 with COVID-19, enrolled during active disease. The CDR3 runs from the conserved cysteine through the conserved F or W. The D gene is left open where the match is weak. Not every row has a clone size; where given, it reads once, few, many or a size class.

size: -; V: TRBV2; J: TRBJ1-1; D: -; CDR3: CASSGYGGGRLNTEAFF; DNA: TGTGCCAGCAGTGGTTATGGAGGAGGGCGGTTGAACACTGAAGCTTTCTTT
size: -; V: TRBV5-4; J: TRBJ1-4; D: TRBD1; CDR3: CASSVGQGNEKLFF; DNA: TGTGCCAGCAGCGTGGGACAGGGGAATGAAAAACTGTTTTTT
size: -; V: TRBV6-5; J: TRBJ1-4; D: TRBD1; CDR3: CASSWDRGGRELFF; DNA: TGTGCCAGCAGCTGGGACAGGGGAGGGAGGGAACTGTTTTTT
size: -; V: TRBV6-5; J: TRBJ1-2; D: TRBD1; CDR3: CASSTGGAWNGYTF; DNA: TGTGCCAGCAGTACAGGGGGCGCCTGGAATGGCTACACCTTC
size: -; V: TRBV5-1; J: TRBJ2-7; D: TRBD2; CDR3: CASSLQPAGNEQYF; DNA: TGCGCCAGCAGCTTGCAGCCAGCGGGAAACGAGCAGTACTTC
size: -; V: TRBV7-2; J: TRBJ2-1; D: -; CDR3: CASSLALGTPNNEQFF; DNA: TGTGCCAGCAGCTTAGCGCTCGGGACTCCAAACAATGAGCAGTTCTTC
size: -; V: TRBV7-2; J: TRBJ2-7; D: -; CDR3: CASSLVMVSDLVGDYEQYF; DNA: TGTGCCAGCAGCTTAGTTATGGTATCTGATCTGGTGGGAGATTACGAGCAGTACTTC
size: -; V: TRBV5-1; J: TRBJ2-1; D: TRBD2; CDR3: CASSLGPRGLAGGGNEQFF; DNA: TGCGCCAGCAGCTTGGGCCCAAGGGGACTAGCGGGGGGCGGTAATGAGCAGTTCTTC
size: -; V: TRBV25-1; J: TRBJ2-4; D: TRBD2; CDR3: CASSESGGGAKNIQYF; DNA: TGTGCCAGCAGTGAGTCCGGGGGGGGTGCCAAAAACATTCAGTACTTC
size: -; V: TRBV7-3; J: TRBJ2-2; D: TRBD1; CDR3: CASSPGTGVTGELFF; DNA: TGTGCCAGCAGCCCCGGGACAGGGGTCACCGGGGAGCTGTTTTTT
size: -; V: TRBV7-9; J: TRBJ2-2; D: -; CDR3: CASSPHPGDTGELFF; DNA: TGTGCCAGCAGCCCCCACCCGGGGGACACCGGGGAGCTGTTTTTT
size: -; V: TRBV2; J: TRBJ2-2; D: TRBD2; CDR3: CASKRGGELFF; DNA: TGTGCCAGCAAGCGGGGCGGGGAGCTGTTTTTT
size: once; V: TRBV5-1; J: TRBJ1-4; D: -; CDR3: CASSLNRDGEKLFF; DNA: TGCGCCAGCAGCTTGAACAGGGATGGCGAAAAACTGTTTTTT
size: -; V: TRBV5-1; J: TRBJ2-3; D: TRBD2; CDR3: CASSLPSGGASDTQYF; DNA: TGCGCCAGCAGCTTGCCAAGCGGGGGGGCCTCAGATACGCAGTATTTT
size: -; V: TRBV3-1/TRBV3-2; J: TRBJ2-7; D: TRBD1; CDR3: CASSPGQGGDEQYF; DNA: TGTGCCAGCAGCCCAGGACAGGGTGGCGACGAGCAGTACTTC
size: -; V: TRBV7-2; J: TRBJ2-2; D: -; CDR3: CASSKDRRVGELFF; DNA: TGTGCCAGCAGCAAGGACAGGAGGGTCGGGGAGCTGTTTTTT
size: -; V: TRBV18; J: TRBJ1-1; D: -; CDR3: CASSPVRDTEAFF; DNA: TGTGCCAGCTCACCGGTCCGGGACACTGAAGCTTTCTTT
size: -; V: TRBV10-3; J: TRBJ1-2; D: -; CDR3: CAISERTGNGYTF; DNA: TGTGCCATCAGTGAGAGAACAGGGAATGGCTACACCTTC
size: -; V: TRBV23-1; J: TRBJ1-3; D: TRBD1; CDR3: CASSLQGQGSGNTIYF; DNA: TGCGCCAGCAGTCTTCAGGGACAGGGGAGCGGAAACACCATATATTTT
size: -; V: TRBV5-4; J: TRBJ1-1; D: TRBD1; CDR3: CASSPRTGINTEAFF; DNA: TGTGCCAGCAGCCCCCGGACAGGGATTAACACTGAAGCTTTCTTT
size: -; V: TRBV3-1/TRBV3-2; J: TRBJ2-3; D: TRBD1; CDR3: CASSGGQGNTDTQYF; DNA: TGTGCCAGCAGCGGAGGACAGGGGAACACAGATACGCAGTATTTT
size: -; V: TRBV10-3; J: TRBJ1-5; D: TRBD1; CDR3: CAISEDRGSSNQPQHF; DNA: TGTGCCATCAGTGAGGACAGGGGGTCGAGCAATCAGCCCCAGCATTTT
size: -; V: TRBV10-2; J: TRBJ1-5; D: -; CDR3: CASGTNSNQPQHF; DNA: TGCGCCAGCGGGACAAATAGCAATCAGCCCCAGCATTTT
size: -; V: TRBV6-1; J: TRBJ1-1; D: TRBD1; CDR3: CASSGLPGQGNTEAFF; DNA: TGTGCCAGCAGTGGCTTACCGGGACAGGGAAACACTGAAGCTTTCTTT
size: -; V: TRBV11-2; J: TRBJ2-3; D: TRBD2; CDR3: CASSLVGRGAVSDTQYF; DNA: TGTGCCAGCAGCTTAGTCGGGCGGGGGGCTGTCTCAGATACGCAGTATTTT
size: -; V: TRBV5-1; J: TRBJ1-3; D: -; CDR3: CASSGVEGGEGNTIYF; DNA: TGCGCCAGCAGCGGGGTGGAGGGAGGCGAAGGAAACACCATATATTTT
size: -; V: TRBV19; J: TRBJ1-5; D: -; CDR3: CASSIDPPGEQPQHF; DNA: TGTGCCAGTAGTATAGATCCCCCAGGGGAACAGCCCCAGCATTTT
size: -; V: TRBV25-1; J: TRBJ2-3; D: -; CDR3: CASSQGKTTDTQYF; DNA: TGTGCCAGCAGTCAGGGCAAGACCACAGATACGCAGTATTTT
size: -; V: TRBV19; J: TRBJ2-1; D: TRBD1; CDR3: CASSIGVGGPYNEQFF; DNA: TGTGCCAGTAGTATAGGGGTAGGGGGCCCCTACAATGAGCAGTTCTTC
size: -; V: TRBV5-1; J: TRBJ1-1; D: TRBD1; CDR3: CASSTGQGANTEAFF; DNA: TGCGCCAGCAGCACCGGACAGGGGGCGAACACTGAAGCTTTCTTT
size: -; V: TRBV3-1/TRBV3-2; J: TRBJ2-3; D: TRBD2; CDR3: CASSPRGGTDTQYF; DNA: TGTGCCAGCAGCCCCCGGGGGGGGACAGATACGCAGTATTTT
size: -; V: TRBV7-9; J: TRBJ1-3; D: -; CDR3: CASSFTGTGNTIYF; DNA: TGTGCCAGCAGCTTCACAGGGACTGGAAACACCATATATTTT
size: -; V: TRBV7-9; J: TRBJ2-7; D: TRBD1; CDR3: CASSHQRTGLHEQYF; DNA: TGTGCCAGCAGCCACCAGAGGACAGGGCTTCACGAGCAGTACTTC
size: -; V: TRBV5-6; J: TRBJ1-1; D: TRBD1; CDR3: CASSPTPGQGGWAFF; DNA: TGTGCCAGCAGCCCGACTCCAGGACAGGGGGGTTGGGCTTTCTTT
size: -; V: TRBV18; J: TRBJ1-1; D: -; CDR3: CASSPIADRFMNTEAFF; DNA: TGTGCCAGCTCACCCATTGCAGACAGGTTCATGAACACTGAAGCTTTCTTT
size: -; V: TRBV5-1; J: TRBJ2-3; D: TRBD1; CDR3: CASSLSGQVADTQYF; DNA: TGCGCCAGCAGCTTGTCGGGACAGGTTGCAGATACGCAGTATTTT
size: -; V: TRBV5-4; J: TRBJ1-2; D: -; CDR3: CASSTDSNYGYTF; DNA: TGTGCCAGCAGCACGGACAGCAACTATGGCTACACCTTC
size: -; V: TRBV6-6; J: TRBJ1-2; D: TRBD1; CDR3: CASNQGDGSRGYTF; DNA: TGTGCCAGCAACCAGGGGGATGGGTCCAGGGGCTACACCTTC
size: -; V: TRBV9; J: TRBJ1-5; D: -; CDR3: CASSGTWKDQPQHF; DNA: TGTGCCAGCAGCGGGACTTGGAAGGATCAGCCCCAGCATTTT
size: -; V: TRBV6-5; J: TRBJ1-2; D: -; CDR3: CASSISTLTDYGYTF; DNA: TGTGCCAGCAGTATATCGACACTCACCGACTATGGCTACACCTTC
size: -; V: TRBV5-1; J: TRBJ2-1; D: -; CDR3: CASSLDLSEYNEQFF; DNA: TGCGCCAGCAGCTTGGATTTGTCGGAGTACAATGAGCAGTTCTTC